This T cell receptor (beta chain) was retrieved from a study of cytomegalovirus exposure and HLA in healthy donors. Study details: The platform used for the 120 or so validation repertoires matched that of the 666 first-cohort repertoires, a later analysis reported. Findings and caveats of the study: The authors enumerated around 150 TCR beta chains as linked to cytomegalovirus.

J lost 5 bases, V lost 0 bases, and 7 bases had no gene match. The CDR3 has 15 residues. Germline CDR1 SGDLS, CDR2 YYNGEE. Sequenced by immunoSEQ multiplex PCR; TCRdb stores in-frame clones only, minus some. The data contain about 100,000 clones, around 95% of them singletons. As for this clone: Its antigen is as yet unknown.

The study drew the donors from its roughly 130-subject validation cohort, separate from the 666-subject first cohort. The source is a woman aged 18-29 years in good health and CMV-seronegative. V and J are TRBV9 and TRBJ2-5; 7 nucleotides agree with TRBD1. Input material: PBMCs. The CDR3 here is CASSVVGGRLETQYF. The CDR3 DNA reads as TGTGCCAGCAGCGTAGTAGGGGGCCGTTTGGAGACCCAGTACTTC.